A single T cell receptor (beta chain) is shown here with its context. The antigen is undetermined. The sample is drawn from a study of cytomegalovirus exposure and HLA in healthy donors. The PCR was carried out with 60 Vbeta primers and 13 Jbeta primers. Profiled with immunoSEQ multiplex PCR; TCRdb holds only in-frame clones, not every one. The sample records roughly 230,000 clones, 92% being singletons. General observations from the study: A few chains tied to CMV proved CMV antigen-specific in vitro. TCR association rates varied by HLA locus in a later analysis, with DRB1 highest and HLA-C lowest.

The germline CDR1 and CDR2 sequences are LGHNT and FRNRAP. The length of the CDR3 is 14 residues. The J segment lost 2 bases and the V segment lost 5 bases, leaving 3 bases of the junction unmatched. This chain links TRBV12-5 with TRBJ2-1; TRBD2 matches 7 bases. The TCR comes from a girl aged 2-15 years in good health and CMV-seronegative. Sequencing was performed on PBMCs. The CDR3, as DNA: TGTGCTAGTGGTGGGACTAAAGCCTACAATGAGCAGTTCTTC. Amino acid sequence: CASGGTKAYNEQFF. The variable domain in full, completed from reference TRBV12-5 and TRBJ2-1, reads DARVTQTPRHKVTEMGQEVTMRCQPILGHNTVFWYRQTMMQGLELLAYFRNRAPLDDSGMPKDRFSAEMPDATLATLKIQPSEPRDSAVYFCASGGTKAYNEQFFGPGTRLTVL.